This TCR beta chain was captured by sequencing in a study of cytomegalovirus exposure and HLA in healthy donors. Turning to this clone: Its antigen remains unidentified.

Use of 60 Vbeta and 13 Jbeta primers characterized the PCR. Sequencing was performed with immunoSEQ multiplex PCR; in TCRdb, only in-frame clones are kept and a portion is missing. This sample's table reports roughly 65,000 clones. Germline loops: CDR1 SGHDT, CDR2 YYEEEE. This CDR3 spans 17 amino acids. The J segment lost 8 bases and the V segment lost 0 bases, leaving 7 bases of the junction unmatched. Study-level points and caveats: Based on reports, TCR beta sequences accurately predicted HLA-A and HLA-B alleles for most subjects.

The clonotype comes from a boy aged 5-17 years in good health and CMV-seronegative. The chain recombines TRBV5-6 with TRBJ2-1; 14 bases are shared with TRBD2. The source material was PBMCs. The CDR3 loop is CASSLVGLAGVRHEQFF. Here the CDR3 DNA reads TGTGCCAGCAGCTTGGTGGGACTAGCGGGAGTAAGGCATGAGCAGTTCTTC.